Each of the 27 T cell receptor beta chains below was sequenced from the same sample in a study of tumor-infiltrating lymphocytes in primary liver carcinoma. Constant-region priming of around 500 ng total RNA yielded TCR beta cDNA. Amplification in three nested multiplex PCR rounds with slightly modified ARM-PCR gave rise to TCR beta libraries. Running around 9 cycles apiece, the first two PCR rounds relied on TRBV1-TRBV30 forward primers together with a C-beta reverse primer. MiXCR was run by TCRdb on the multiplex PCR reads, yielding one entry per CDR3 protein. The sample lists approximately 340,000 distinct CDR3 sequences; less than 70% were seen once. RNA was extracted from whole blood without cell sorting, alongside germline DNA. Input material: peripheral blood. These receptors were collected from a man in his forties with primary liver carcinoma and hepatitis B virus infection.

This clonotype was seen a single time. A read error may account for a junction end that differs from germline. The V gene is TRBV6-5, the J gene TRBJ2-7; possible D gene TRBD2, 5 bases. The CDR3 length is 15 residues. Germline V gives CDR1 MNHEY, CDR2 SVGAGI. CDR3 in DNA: TGTACCAGTAGTTACTCGAGAGGAGGTAGCGACGAGCAGTACTTC. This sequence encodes CTSSYSRGGSDEQYF.

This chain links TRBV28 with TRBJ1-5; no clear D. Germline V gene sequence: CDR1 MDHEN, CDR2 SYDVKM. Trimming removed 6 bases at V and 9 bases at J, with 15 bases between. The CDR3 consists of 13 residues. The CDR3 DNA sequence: TGTGCCAGCAGATCCTCCCTTTCTCGGCCCCAGCATTTT. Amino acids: CASRSSLSRPQHF.

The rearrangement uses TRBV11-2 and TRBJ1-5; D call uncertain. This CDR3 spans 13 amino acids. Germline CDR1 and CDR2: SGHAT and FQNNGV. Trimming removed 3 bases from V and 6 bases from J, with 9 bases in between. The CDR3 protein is CASSFKASQPQHF. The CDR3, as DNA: TGTGCCAGCAGCTTTAAGGCGAGTCAGCCCCAGCATTTT.

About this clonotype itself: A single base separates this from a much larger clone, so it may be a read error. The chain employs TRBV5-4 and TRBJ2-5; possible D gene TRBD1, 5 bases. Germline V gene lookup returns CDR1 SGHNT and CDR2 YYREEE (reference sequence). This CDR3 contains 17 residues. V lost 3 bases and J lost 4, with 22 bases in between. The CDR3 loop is CASSSRTRGLMGETQYF. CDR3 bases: TGTGCCAGCAGCTCCCGGACAAGGGGTTTAATGGGAGAGACCCAGTACTTC.

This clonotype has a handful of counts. The CDR3 DNA sequence: TGTGCCACCTGGACAGGGGTGAGCAATCAGCCCCAGCATTTT. Translation: CATWTGVSNQPQHF. The rearrangement uses TRBV6-2 or TRBV6-3 and TRBJ1-5; 9 nucleotides line up with TRBD1. The CDR3 is 14 amino acids. The ends lost 10 bases at V and 1 base at J; junction bases unmatched: 5. Per germline, CDR1 MNHEY and CDR2 SVGEGT.

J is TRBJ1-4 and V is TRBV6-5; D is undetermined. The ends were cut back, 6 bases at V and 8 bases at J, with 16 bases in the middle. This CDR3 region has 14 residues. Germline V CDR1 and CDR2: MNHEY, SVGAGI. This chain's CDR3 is CASRKTWADEKLFF. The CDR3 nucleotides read TGTGCCAGCAGGAAGACATGGGCGGACGAAAAACTGTTTTTT.

CDR3 amino acids: CASGDRRTHTEAFF. The CDR3 DNA reads as TGTGCCAGCGGCGACCGTCGAACGCACACTGAAGCTTTCTTT. V gene TRBV6-2 or TRBV6-3 combines with J gene TRBJ1-1; D unclear. The CDR3 consists of 14 residues. The germline V gene encodes CDR1 MNHEY and CDR2 SVGEGT. The V and J ends lost 8 bases and 3 bases respectively, with 16 bases between them.

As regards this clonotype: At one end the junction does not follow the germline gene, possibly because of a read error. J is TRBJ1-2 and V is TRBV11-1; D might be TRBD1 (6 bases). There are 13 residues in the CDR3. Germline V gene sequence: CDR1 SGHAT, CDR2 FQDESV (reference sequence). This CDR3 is CVSSLEGVHGYTF. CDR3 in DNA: TGTGTCAGCAGCTTGGAGGGGGTGCATGGCTACACCTTC.

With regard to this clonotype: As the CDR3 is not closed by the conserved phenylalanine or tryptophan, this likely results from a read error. The DNA for the CDR3 is TGTGCCAGCAGCCAAGTTGGCTCCACGGGTTCACCCCTCCACATT. Translated, it gives CASSQVGSTGSPLHI. J is TRBJ1-6 and V is TRBV4-2; D uncertain. CDR3 length: 15 amino acids. Trimming removed 1 base from V and 9 bases from J, with 13 bases in between. Germline CDR1 LGHNA, CDR2 YNFKEQ.

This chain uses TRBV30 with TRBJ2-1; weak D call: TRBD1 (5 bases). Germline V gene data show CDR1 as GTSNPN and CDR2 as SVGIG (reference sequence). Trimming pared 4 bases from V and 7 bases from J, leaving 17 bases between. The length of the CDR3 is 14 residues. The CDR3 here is CAWIGHPVENEQFF. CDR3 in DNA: TGTGCCTGGATCGGACATCCGGTGGAGAATGAGCAGTTCTTC.

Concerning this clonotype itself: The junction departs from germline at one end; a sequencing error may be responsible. DNA of the CDR3: TGTCCCAGCAGTTACTCACCTAGCGAGAAATGGTACGAGCAGTACTTC. As protein: CPSSYSPSEKWYEQYF. The genes are TRBV6-2 or TRBV6-3 and TRBJ2-7; possible D gene TRBD2, 6 bases. Germline values: CDR1 MNHEY, CDR2 SVGEGT. The CDR3 contains 16 residues.

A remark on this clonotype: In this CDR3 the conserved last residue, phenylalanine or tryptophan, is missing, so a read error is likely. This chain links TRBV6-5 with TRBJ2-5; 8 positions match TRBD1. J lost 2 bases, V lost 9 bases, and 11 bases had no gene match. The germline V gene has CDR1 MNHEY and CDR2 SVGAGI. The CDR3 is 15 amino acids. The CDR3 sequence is CASRRDRTRQETQYL. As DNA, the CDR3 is TGTGCCAGTAGGCGGGACAGGACGAGACAAGAGACCCAGTACTTA.

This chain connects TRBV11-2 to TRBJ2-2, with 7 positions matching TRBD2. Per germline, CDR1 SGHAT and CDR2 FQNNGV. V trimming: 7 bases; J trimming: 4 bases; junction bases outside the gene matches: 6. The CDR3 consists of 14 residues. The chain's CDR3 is CASNIGTTTGELFF. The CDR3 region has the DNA TGTGCCAGCAACATCGGGACTACCACCGGGGAGCTGTTTTTT.

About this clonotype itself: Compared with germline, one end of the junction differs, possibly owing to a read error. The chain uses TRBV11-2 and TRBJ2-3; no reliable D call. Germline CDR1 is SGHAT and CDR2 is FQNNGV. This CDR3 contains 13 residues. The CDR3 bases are TGTGGCAGCCTCGGACCAGAAACAGATACGCAGTATTTT. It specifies CGSLGPETDTQYF.

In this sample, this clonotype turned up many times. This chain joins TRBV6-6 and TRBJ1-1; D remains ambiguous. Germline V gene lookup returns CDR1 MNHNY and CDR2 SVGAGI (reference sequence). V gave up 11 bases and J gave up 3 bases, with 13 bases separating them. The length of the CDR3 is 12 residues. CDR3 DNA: TGTGCCGCGGCGAGCTCGCACACTGAAGCTTTCTTT. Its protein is CAAASSHTEAFF.

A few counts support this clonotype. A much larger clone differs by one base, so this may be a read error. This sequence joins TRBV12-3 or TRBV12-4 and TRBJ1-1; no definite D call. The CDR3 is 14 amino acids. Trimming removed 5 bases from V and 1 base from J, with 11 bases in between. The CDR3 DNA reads TGTGCCAGCAGTCCCGACTGGACGAACACTGAAGCTTTCTTT. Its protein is CASSPDWTNTEAFF.

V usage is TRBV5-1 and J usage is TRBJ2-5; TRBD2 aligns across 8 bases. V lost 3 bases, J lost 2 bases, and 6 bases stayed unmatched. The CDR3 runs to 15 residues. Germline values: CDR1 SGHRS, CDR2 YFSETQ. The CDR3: CASSSGGRRQETQYF. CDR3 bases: TGCGCCAGCAGCTCGGGCGGGAGGCGGCAAGAGACCCAGTACTTC.

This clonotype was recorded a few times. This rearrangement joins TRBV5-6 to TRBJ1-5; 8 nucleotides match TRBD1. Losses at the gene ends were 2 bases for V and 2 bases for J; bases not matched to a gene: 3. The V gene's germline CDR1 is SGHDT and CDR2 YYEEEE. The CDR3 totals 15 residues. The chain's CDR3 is CASSFGQGRNQPQHF. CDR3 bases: TGTGCCAGCAGCTTCGGACAGGGACGCAATCAGCCCCAGCATTTT.

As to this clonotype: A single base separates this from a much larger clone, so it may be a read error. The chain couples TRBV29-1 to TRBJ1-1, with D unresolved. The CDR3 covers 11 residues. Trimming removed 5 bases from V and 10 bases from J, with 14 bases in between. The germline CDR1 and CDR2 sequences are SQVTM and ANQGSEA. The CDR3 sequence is CSVLAADGAFF. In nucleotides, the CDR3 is TGCAGCGTTTTAGCGGCTGATGGAGCTTTCTTT.

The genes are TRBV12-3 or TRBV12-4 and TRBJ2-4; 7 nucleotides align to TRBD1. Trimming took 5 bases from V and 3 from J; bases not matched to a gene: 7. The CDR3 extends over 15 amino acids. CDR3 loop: CASSDRVVVKNIQYF. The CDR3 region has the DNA TGTGCCAGCAGTGACAGGGTTGTCGTCAAAAACATTCAGTACTTC.

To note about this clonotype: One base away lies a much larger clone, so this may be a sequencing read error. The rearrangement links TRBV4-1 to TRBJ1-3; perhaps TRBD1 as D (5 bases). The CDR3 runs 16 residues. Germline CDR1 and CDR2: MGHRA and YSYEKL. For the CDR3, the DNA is TGCGCCATCAGCCAAGGCCCCAGGGATATCGGAAACACCATATATTTT. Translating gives CAISQGPRDIGNTIYF.

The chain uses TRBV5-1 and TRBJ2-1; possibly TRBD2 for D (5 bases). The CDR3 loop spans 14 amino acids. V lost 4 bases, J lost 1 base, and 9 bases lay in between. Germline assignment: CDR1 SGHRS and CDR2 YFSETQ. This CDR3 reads CASSVQRSYNEQFF. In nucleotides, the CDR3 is TGCGCCAGCAGCGTCCAGCGGTCCTACAATGAGCAGTTCTTC. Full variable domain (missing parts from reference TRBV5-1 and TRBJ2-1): KAGVTQTPRYLIKTRGQQVTLSCSPISGHRSVSWYQQTPGQGLQFLFEYFSETQRNKGNFPGRFSGRQFSNSRSEMNVSTLELGDSALYLCASSVQRSYNEQFFGPGTRLTVL.

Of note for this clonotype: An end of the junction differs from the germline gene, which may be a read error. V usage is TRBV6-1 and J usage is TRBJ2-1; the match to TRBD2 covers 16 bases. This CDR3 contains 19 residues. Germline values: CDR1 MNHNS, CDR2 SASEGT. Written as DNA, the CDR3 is TGTGGCAGCAGCGATGGGGGGTGGGGACTAGCGGGAGGGTTGTGGGAGCAGTTCTTC. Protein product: CGSSDGGWGLAGGLWEQFF.

CDR3 nucleotide sequence: TGTGCCAGCACCATCGACAGGGGCATGAAACAGCCCCAGCATTTT. Its translation is CASTIDRGMKQPQHF. The chain recombines TRBV12-3 or TRBV12-4 with TRBJ1-5, with 8 bases identical to TRBD1. The CDR3 is 15 residues long. The junction had 12 bases not matched to a gene; V was cut back by 7 bases and J by 7 bases.

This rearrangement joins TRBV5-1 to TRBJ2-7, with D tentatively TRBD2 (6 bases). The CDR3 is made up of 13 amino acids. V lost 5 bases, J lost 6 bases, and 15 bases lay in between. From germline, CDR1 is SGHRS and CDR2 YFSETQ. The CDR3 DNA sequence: TGCGCCAGCAGTCCGGGAGTAAGAGGCGAGCAGTACTTC. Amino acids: CASSPGVRGEQYF.

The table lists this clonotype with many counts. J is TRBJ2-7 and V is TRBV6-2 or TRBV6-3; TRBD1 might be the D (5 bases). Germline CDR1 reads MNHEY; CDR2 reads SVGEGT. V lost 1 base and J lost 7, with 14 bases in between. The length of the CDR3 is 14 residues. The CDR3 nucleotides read TGTGCCAGCAGTTACTTGAAGGGGTTCGGGGAGCAGTACTTC. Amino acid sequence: CASSYLKGFGEQYF.

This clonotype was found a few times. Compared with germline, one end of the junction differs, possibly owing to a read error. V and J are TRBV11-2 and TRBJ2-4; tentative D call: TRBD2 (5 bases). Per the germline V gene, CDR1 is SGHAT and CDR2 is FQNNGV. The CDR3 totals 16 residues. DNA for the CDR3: TGTGCCAGCAGCTCTGCTAGCTTCTTAGCCAAAAACATTCAGTGCTTC. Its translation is CASSSASFLAKNIQCF.